The rows below give T cell receptor beta chains drawn from one sample of a study of beta chain features in type 1 diabetes. The data were produced by immunoSEQ multiplex PCR, yet TCRdb's version contains in-frame clones alone and is incomplete. The repertoire holds hundreds of thousands of clones, with around a sixth as singletons. The sequenced material came from naive CD4+ T cells from blood. The receptors stem from a man aged 18 to 29 in good health. Each CDR3 is given without its conserved first and last residue.

CDR3 length: 12; V gene: TRBV30; CDR3 protein: AWSGGRSTDTQY
CDR3 length: 13; V gene: TRBV12-5; CDR3 protein: ASGLSASRGETQY
CDR3 length: 14; V gene: TRBV5-6; CDR3 protein: ASSLRRTGNYNEQF
CDR3 length: 11; V gene: TRBV19; CDR3 protein: ASLGLPYNEQF
CDR3 length: 11; V gene: TRBV18; CDR3 protein: ASSQQGAEGYT
CDR3 length: 12; V gene: TRBV11-3; CDR3 protein: ASSPGSDSTEAF
CDR3 length: 10; V gene: TRBV5-1; CDR3 protein: ASSTDRAEAF
CDR3 length: 14; V gene: TRBV7-9; CDR3 protein: ASSPDRPWGSSEQY
CDR3 length: 12; V gene: TRBV18; CDR3 protein: ASSPSPSGNTIY
CDR3 length: 13; V gene: TRBV19; CDR3 protein: ASTTAGGSTDTQY
CDR3 length: 13; V gene: TRBV15; CDR3 protein: ATSREMSGVTEAF
CDR3 length: 12; V gene: TRBV14; CDR3 protein: ASSRSAGANVLT
CDR3 length: 12; V gene: TRBV5-1; CDR3 protein: ASSLERDTYEQY
CDR3 length: 13; V gene: TRBV5-1; CDR3 protein: ASSLRTPNTGELF
CDR3 length: 13; V gene: TRBV7-9; CDR3 protein: ASSSSGGPNYGYT
CDR3 length: 11; V gene: TRBV7-2; CDR3 protein: ASSLRDRTEAF
CDR3 length: 9; V gene: TRBV27; CDR3 protein: ASSLGVEAF
CDR3 length: 13; V gene: TRBV7-2; CDR3 protein: ASSPWTGGQNIQY
CDR3 length: 14; V gene: TRBV27; CDR3 protein: ASSFARGLGVTEAF
CDR3 length: 12; V gene: TRBV18; CDR3 protein: ASSLQGSSYEQY
CDR3 length: 13; V gene: TRBV9; CDR3 protein: ASSVGGLMNTEAF
CDR3 length: 11; V gene: TRBV4-3; CDR3 protein: ASSQGQGNGYT
CDR3 length: 14; V gene: TRBV5-1; CDR3 protein: ASSPRPDYSNQPQH
CDR3 length: 13; V gene: TRBV28; CDR3 protein: ASSPPSGNAYEQY
CDR3 length: 16; V gene: TRBV9; CDR3 protein: ASSVAVDRDRGSGELF
CDR3 length: 13; V gene: TRBV7-2; CDR3 protein: ASSLLSGDNQPQH
CDR3 length: 12; V gene: TRBV7-7; CDR3 protein: ASSAEPGGETQY
CDR3 length: 12; V gene: TRBV10-3; CDR3 protein: AIRSAGGHTEAF
CDR3 length: 11; V gene: TRBV30; CDR3 protein: AWSLGDGTEAF
CDR3 length: 12; V gene: TRBV9; CDR3 protein: ASSVGGITDTQY
CDR3 length: 15; V gene: TRBV7-8; CDR3 protein: ASSLGRQGIQTGELF
CDR3 length: 16; V gene: TRBV7-2; CDR3 protein: ASSPVTGGSDYNSPLH
CDR3 length: 11; V gene: TRBV5-1; CDR3 protein: ASSLDGDSPLH
CDR3 length: 10; V gene: TRBV28; CDR3 protein: ASRRPQETQY
CDR3 length: 13; V gene: TRBV7-2; CDR3 protein: ASSLGGQGQYGYT
CDR3 length: 13; V gene: TRBV5-4; CDR3 protein: ASSSPTGGSREQY
CDR3 length: 10; V gene: TRBV7-2; CDR3 protein: ASSFTPYEQY
CDR3 length: 11; V gene: TRBV12-5; CDR3 protein: ASGSPGLIGYT